This TCR beta chain was identified in a study of blood T cell repertoires in COVID-19. For the study at large: T cells, B-cell-depleted T cells, or PBMCs provided the cDNA or gDNA that served as material.

In the study's own analysis: For nucleated cells, counts were estimated from reference gene primer amplification. Clones were sequenced by immunoSEQ multiplex PCR, and TCRdb holds only the in-frame ones, with some missing. The V and J calls and the clone size are those of that table, but D and trimming were determined from the DNA. The data show approximately 500,000 clones, 88% seen once. The V end was cut by 6 bases, the J end by 2 bases, with 15 bases between. The CDR3 has 15 amino acids. The germline V gene has CDR1 SGHNT and CDR2 YYREEE (reference sequence). Living in about two dozen US areas, the participants were between roughly 18 and 89 years of age.

Sequencing used PBMCs or T cells enriched from blood (not recorded which). V and J are TRBV5-4 and TRBJ2-1, with D maybe TRBD2 (6 bases). The source is a woman in her forties who had recovered from COVID-19. The CDR3 loop is CASTLGGGTYNEQFF. CDR3 coding DNA: TGTGCCAGCACCCTGGGGGGTGGAACCTACAATGAGCAGTTCTTC. Full variable domain (outside the CDR3, taken from reference TRBV5-4 and TRBJ2-1): ETGVTQSPTHLIKTRGQQVTLRCSSQSGHNTVSWYQQALGQGPQFIFQYYREEENGRGNFPPRFSGLQFPNYSSELNVNALELDDSALYLCASTLGGGTYNEQFFGPGTRLTVL.